A single sample gave rise to the 32 T cell receptor beta chains below, sequenced in a study of shared clonotypes between healthy human individuals. Repertoires were generated with immunoSEQ multiplex PCR, while TCRdb's copy carries only in-frame clones and drops some. The table records 2 million to 2.5 million clones, roughly 95% of them present only once. Material: naive CD4+ T cells sorted from blood. Subset noted: CD45RA+ positively selected. The receptors derive from a man between 18 and 29 years old in good health.

The chain joins TRBV28 to TRBJ1-1, with 10 positions matching TRBD1. Trimming at V came to 8 bases and at J to 1 base, leaving 10 bases not matched to a gene. Germline V lookup: CDR1 MDHEN, CDR2 SYDVKM. CDR3 length: 16 amino acids. The CDR3 loop is CASPPGQGSGNTEAFF. The CDR3 bases are TGTGCCAGCCCACCGGGACAGGGGAGCGGGAACACTGAAGCTTTCTTT. The full variable domain, its missing parts supplied by reference TRBV28 and TRBJ1-1, is DVKVTQSSRYLVKRTGEKVFLECVQDMDHENMFWYRQDPGLGLRLIYFSYDVKMKEKGDIPEGYSVSREKKERFSLILESASTNQTSMYLCASPPGQGSGNTEAFFGQGTRLTVV.

The chain combines TRBV5-1 with TRBJ1-1, with D possibly TRBD1 on 5 matching bases. CDR3 length: 12 amino acids. Trimming stripped 2 bases from V and 5 bases from J, with 7 bases between. The germline V gene has CDR1 SGHRS and CDR2 YFSETQ. CDR3 coding DNA: TGCGCCAGCAGCTTTTGGGGGACTGAAGCTTTCTTT. Its translation: CASSFWGTEAFF.

The CDR3 protein is CASSFSGKRGPQETQYF. The CDR3 DNA is TGTGCCAGCAGCTTTTCCGGCAAGCGGGGGCCTCAAGAGACCCAGTACTTC. The chain carries TRBV11-2 and TRBJ2-5; 8 nucleotides line up with TRBD2. J was trimmed by 2 bases and V by 3 bases; bases with no gene match: 11. The CDR3 is 17 residues long. Germline CDR1 reads SGHAT; CDR2 reads FQNNGV.

The rearrangement joins TRBV5-1 to TRBJ1-4; 10 positions match TRBD1. CDR3 length: 16 amino acids. The junction had 7 bases not matched to a gene; V was cut back by 6 bases and J by 2 bases. Looked up from germline, CDR1 is SGHRS and CDR2 is YFSETQ. The DNA for the CDR3 is TGCGCCAGCACAAGACAGGGGGCTTTGACTAATGAAAAACTGTTTTTT. Translating gives CASTRQGALTNEKLFF.

V and J are TRBV6-1 and TRBJ1-4; 8 positions match TRBD1. The CDR3 loop spans 19 amino acids. The ends lost 0 bases at V and 2 bases at J; junction bases unmatched: 11. The germline V gene has CDR1 MNHNS and CDR2 SASEGT. The CDR3 sequence: CASSEAGRGPIFTNEKLFF. Here the CDR3 DNA reads TGTGCCAGCAGTGAAGCGGGCAGGGGGCCCATTTTCACTAATGAAAAACTGTTTTTT.

V usage is TRBV10-3 and J usage is TRBJ1-5; unclear D gene. V was pared by 3 bases and J by 6 bases, with 12 bases between. Germline-derived CDR1 and CDR2 are ENHRY and SYGVKD. The CDR3 loop spans 14 amino acids. Here the CDR3 DNA reads TGTGCCATCAGTGATGGCCAGAGCGGTCAGCCCCAGCATTTT. The encoded protein is CAISDGQSGQPQHF.

The chain carries TRBV5-8 and TRBJ1-4; 7 nucleotides line up with TRBD1. Germline lookup yields CDR1 SGHTS and CDR2 YDEGEE. This CDR3 region has 16 residues. V lost 6 bases to trimming and J lost 0 bases; unmatched junction nucleotides: 8. The CDR3: CASIRQGVSTNEKLFF. CDR3 nucleotide sequence: TGTGCCAGCATCCGGCAGGGGGTGTCAACTAATGAAAAACTGTTTTTT.

This clone was observed a single time. The rearrangement joins TRBV28 to TRBJ1-4, with D possibly being TRBD1 (6 bases). CDR3 size: 14 residues. Germline CDR1 and CDR2: MDHEN and SYDVKM. V was shortened by 6 bases and J by 3 bases, with 11 bases between the two germline ends. The CDR3 DNA reads TGTGCCAGCAGCCAAGGGGGGGCTAATGAAAAACTGTTTTTT. It translates to CASSQGGANEKLFF.

About this clone itself: In the same sample, other DNA sequences code for this CDR3. The chain couples TRBV6-1 to TRBJ1-2, with D tentatively TRBD1 (5 bases). Per the germline V gene, CDR1 is MNHNS and CDR2 is SASEGT. V was pared by 3 bases and J by 4 bases, with 9 bases between. There are 13 residues in the CDR3. CDR3 sequence reads: CASSEQGGYGYTF. The CDR3, as DNA: TGTGCCAGCAGTGAGCAGGGTGGCTATGGCTACACCTTC.

The rearrangement joins TRBV29-1 to TRBJ1-4; D possibly corresponds to TRBD1 (6 bases). The CDR3 sequence is 12 residues long. V was shortened by 6 bases and J by 5 bases, with 10 bases between the two germline ends. Germline loops: CDR1 SQVTM, CDR2 ANQGSEA. CDR3 sequence (DNA): TGCAGCGTAGATACAGGGAATGAAAAACTGTTTTTT. Its protein product is CSVDTGNEKLFF.

This rearrangement joins TRBV5-6 to TRBJ1-5, with D uncertain. The CDR3 totals 15 residues. The V end was cut by 4 bases, the J end by 3 bases, with 14 bases between. Germline CDR1 SGHDT, CDR2 YYEEEE. The CDR3 bases are TGTGCCAGCAGCATTATGCGGGAGTACAATCAGCCCCAGCATTTT. This translates into CASSIMREYNQPQHF. Supplemented by reference TRBV5-6 and TRBJ1-5, the full variable domain reads DAGVTQSPTHLIKTRGQQVTLRCSPKSGHDTVSWYQQALGQGPQFIFQYYEEEERQRGNFPDRFSGHQFPNYSSELNVNALLLGDSALYLCASSIMREYNQPQHFGDGTRLSIL.

The rearrangement uses TRBV9 and TRBJ2-7; a possible D gene is TRBD2 (5 bases). Trimming removed 1 base at V and 0 bases at J, with 11 bases between. The germline gives CDR1 SGDLS, CDR2 YYNGEE. This CDR3 contains 15 residues. The CDR3 region has the DNA TGTGCCAGCAGCGTATTGGGAGAGAGCTCCTACGAGCAGTACTTC. This sequence encodes CASSVLGESSYEQYF.

This chain links TRBV11-3 with TRBJ2-1; D possibly uses TRBD1 or TRBD2 (5 bases each). Trimming took off 1 base at V and 0 bases at J, with 10 bases between the two ends. The CDR3 totals 16 residues. Germline loops: CDR1 SGHNT, CDR2 YENEEA. The CDR3 DNA reads TGTGCCAGCAGCTTAGTTCGAGGGGCCTCCTACAATGAGCAGTTCTTC. It is translated as CASSLVRGASYNEQFF.

This clone was observed a single time. The chain has TRBV28 and TRBJ2-3; D gene unclear. V shed 10 bases and J shed 8 bases, with 13 bases lying between them. Germline lookup yields CDR1 MDHEN and CDR2 SYDVKM. CDR3 length: 11 residues. The CDR3 DNA reads as TGTGCCACCCTGTTTTCGTTTACGCAGTATTTT. Translation gives CATLFSFTQYF.

This chain links TRBV6-6 with TRBJ1-2; D possibly corresponds to TRBD1 (5 bases). CDR1 is MNHNY, CDR2 SVGAGI, per germline (reference sequence). V was clipped by 2 bases and J by 0 bases, with 7 bases between them. The CDR3 totals 14 residues. As DNA, the CDR3 is TGTGCCAGCAGTTACGGGGGTGCTAACTATGGCTACACCTTC. Residues: CASSYGGANYGYTF.

The rearrangement links TRBV10-3 to TRBJ2-5, with TRBD1 matching over 7 bases. Germline CDR1 ENHRY, CDR2 SYGVKD. The V and J ends lost 6 bases and 1 base, in that order; junction bases with no gene match: 8. The CDR3 runs to 15 residues. CDR3 DNA sequence: TGTGCCATCAGCCCGCGACAGGGACCCCAAGAGACCCAGTACTTC. It codes for CAISPRQGPQETQYF.

The rearrangement uses TRBV6-6 and TRBJ1-2; D gene unclear. V lost 7 bases and J 4 bases, leaving 13 bases between the germline ends. This CDR3 region has 13 residues. Germline V CDR1 and CDR2: MNHNY, SVGAGI (reference sequence). CDR3 protein: CASNFDTSYGYTF. DNA of the CDR3: TGTGCCAGCAACTTCGACACCTCCTATGGCTACACCTTC.

The CDR3 sequence: CASRRLDTEAFF. The CDR3 DNA reads TGTGCCAGCAGACGCCTGGACACTGAAGCTTTCTTT. J is TRBJ1-1 and V is TRBV7-9; D unclear. Germline CDR1 SEHNR, CDR2 FQNEAQ (reference sequence). V dropped 6 bases and J dropped 3 bases, with 8 bases sitting between them. CDR3 length: 12 residues.

The CDR3 region is CSVEKRLAGEGEQFF. The DNA for the CDR3 is TGCAGCGTTGAAAAAAGACTAGCGGGAGAGGGTGAGCAGTTCTTC. V and J are TRBV29-1 and TRBJ2-1, with 12 bases aligning to TRBD2. Germline CDR1 SQVTM, CDR2 ANQGSEA. V lost 2 bases, J lost 9 bases, and 8 bases stayed unmatched. This CDR3 region has 15 residues.

The rearrangement joins TRBV28 to TRBJ2-5, with D maybe TRBD1 (6 bases). Germline assignment: CDR1 MDHEN and CDR2 SYDVKM. V was shortened by 5 bases and J by 9 bases, with 13 bases between the two germline ends. This CDR3 has 12 residues. Here the CDR3 DNA reads TGTGCCAGCAGTCCCCAGGGGTGGGCCCAGTACTTC. Amino acid sequence: CASSPQGWAQYF.

The chain recombines TRBV5-6 with TRBJ1-1, with unresolved D. V shed 4 bases and J shed 4 bases, with 14 bases lying between them. The CDR3 covers 14 residues. Germline lookup yields CDR1 SGHDT and CDR2 YYEEEE. CDR3 loop: CASSETYRSTEAFF. CDR3 bases: TGTGCCAGCAGCGAGACCTACCGTAGCACTGAAGCTTTCTTT. The full variable domain, with the rest looked up from reference TRBV5-6 and TRBJ1-1, is DAGVTQSPTHLIKTRGQQVTLRCSPKSGHDTVSWYQQALGQGPQFIFQYYEEEERQRGNFPDRFSGHQFPNYSSELNVNALLLGDSALYLCASSETYRSTEAFFGQGTRLTVV.

V and J are TRBV7-6 and TRBJ2-1; TRBD2 matches 8 bases. Germline lookup yields CDR1 SGHVS and CDR2 FNYEAQ. V lost 2 bases to trimming and J lost 4 bases; unmatched junction nucleotides: 7. The CDR3 runs 16 residues. The CDR3 DNA sequence: TGTGCCAGCAGCTTACAAGCGGGAGAAGTTTACAATGAGCAGTTCTTC. Translated, it gives CASSLQAGEVYNEQFF.

On this clone: Other DNA sequences within the sample encode an identical CDR3. The chain uses TRBV2 and TRBJ1-5; TRBD1 aligns across 7 bases. The CDR3 sequence is 15 residues long. Germline values: CDR1 SNHLY, CDR2 FYNNEI. V gave up 4 bases and J gave up 4 bases; unmatched junction bases: 7. The CDR3 DNA reads TGTGCCAGCAGTGGTCAGGGGGGCGGGAATCAGCCCCAGCATTTT. Its protein product is CASSGQGGGNQPQHF.

This chain joins TRBV5-6 and TRBJ2-7; 7 bases are shared with TRBD1. With V trimmed by 4 bases and J by 2 bases, 3 bases remained unmatched. CDR1 is SGHDT, CDR2 YYEEEE, per germline. The CDR3 length is 13 residues. The CDR3 DNA sequence: TGTGCCAGCAGCCGGGGACAGACCTACGAGCAGTACTTC. Protein product: CASSRGQTYEQYF.

V and J are TRBV10-2 and TRBJ2-3, with 12 bases lining up with TRBD2. The germline V gene has CDR1 WSHSY and CDR2 SAAADI. The CDR3 spans 14 residues. The V segment lost 11 bases and the J segment 6 bases; nucleotides outside the gene matches: 9. CDR3 protein: CAARTSGEADTQYF. CDR3 coding DNA: TGCGCCGCCCGGACTAGCGGGGAGGCGGATACGCAGTATTTT.

This chain connects TRBV2 to TRBJ2-7; 7 bases are shared with TRBD2. CDR3 length: 13 amino acids. Germline CDR1 and CDR2: SNHLY and FYNNEI. J gave up 6 bases and V 8 bases, and 10 bases lay outside the gene matches. The chain's CDR3 is CASRSGGSSEQYF. In DNA form, the CDR3 reads TGTGCCAGCCGCTCGGGGGGTAGCTCCGAGCAGTACTTC.

The chain recombines TRBV4-1 with TRBJ1-5; tentative D call: TRBD1 (6 bases). V was trimmed by 6 bases and J by 6 bases, leaving 18 bases between them. The CDR3 runs 15 residues. Germline CDR1 and CDR2: MGHRA and YSYEKL. CDR3 region: CASSRDTARSQPQHF. CDR3 DNA: TGCGCCAGCAGTCGGGACACCGCTCGAAGTCAGCCCCAGCATTTT.

This chain connects TRBV5-1 to TRBJ1-6; TRBD1 matches 9 bases. Germline trimming cut 4 bases from V and 7 bases from J; bases unmatched to any gene: 6. The CDR3 has 15 residues. CDR1 and CDR2 from the germline V gene are SGHRS and YFSETQ. CDR3 region: CASSGTGGENSPLHF. The CDR3 bases are TGCGCCAGCAGCGGCACAGGGGGCGAAAATTCACCCCTCCACTTT.

Concerning this clone itself: Other DNA sequences of this sample code for an identical CDR3. The rearrangement links TRBV4-2 to TRBJ2-7; 8 bases align to TRBD2. Per germline, CDR1 LGHNA and CDR2 YNFKEQ. V gave up 2 bases and J gave up 4 bases; unmatched junction bases: 7. This CDR3 comprises 15 residues. The DNA of the CDR3 is TGTGCCAGCAGCCAAACTTTAGCGGGGACTTACGAGCAGTACTTC. Protein product: CASSQTLAGTYEQYF.

The CDR3: CASSGQTGFTEAFF. In nucleotides, the CDR3 is TGTGCCAGCAGCGGACAGACAGGGTTCACTGAAGCTTTCTTT. The chain couples TRBV6-1 to TRBJ1-1, with 7 bases that match TRBD1. Losses at the gene ends were 6 bases for V and 4 bases for J; bases not matched to a gene: 8. CDR1 and CDR2 (germline): MNHNS, SASEGT. CDR3 length: 14 amino acids.

The chain employs TRBV6-5 and TRBJ2-2, with 8 bases fitting TRBD1. Germline lookup yields CDR1 MNHEY and CDR2 SVGAGI. Trimming at V came to 7 bases and at J to 2 bases, leaving 6 bases not matched to a gene. This CDR3 has 15 residues. CDR3 sequence reads: CASTPDRVNTGELFF. The DNA for the CDR3 is TGTGCCAGCACCCCGGACAGGGTTAACACCGGGGAGCTGTTTTTT.

V gene TRBV27 combines with J gene TRBJ2-7; 7 bases match TRBD2. The germline CDR1 and CDR2 sequences are MNHEY and SMNVEV (reference sequence). The CDR3 spans 15 residues. V lost 6 bases, J lost 2 bases, and 10 bases stayed unmatched. The DNA of the CDR3 is TGTGCCAGCAGCCCGGCGGGAGCGAGCGCCTACGAGCAGTACTTC. Its protein product is CASSPAGASAYEQYF.